Below are 29 T cell receptor beta chains sequenced from a single sample in a study of blood T cell repertoires in COVID-19. TCRdb's table, derived via immunoSEQ multiplex PCR, lists solely in-frame clones and lacks some. The data show over 120,000 clones, 81% seen once. Sequenced input: peripheral blood. These receptors came from a human donor in a cohort sampled during active COVID-19.

The gene calls are TRBV7-2 and TRBJ2-5; a possible D gene is TRBD2 (7 bases). The V gene's germline CDR1 is SGHTA and CDR2 FQGNSA. The CDR3 spans 16 residues. Trimming pared 5 bases from V and 6 bases from J, leaving 22 bases between. The CDR3 here is CASSPRGAGIVKTQYF. The CDR3 region has the DNA TGTGCCAGCAGCCCCCGGGGGGCAGGGATCGTGAAGACCCAGTACTTC.

In this sample, this clone turned up many times. CDR3 in amino acids: CASSRSGGSSYNEQFF. CDR3 coding DNA: TGTGCCAGCAGCCGTAGCGGGGGGAGCTCCTACAATGAGCAGTTCTTC. The chain combines TRBV11-2 with TRBJ2-1, with 10 bases identical to TRBD2. There are 16 residues in the CDR3. V lost 5 bases and J lost 0; bases outside the gene matches: 4. CDR1 SGHAT and CDR2 FQNNGV come from the germline V gene. Variable domain in full (rest from reference TRBV11-2 and TRBJ2-1): EAGVAQSPRYKIIEKRQSVAFWCNPISGHATLYWYQQILGQGPKLLIQFQNNGVVDDSQLPKDRFSAERLKGVDSTLKIQPAKLEDSAVYLCASSRSGGSSYNEQFFGPGTRLTVL.

The rearrangement joins TRBV6-4 to TRBJ1-2; TRBD1 matches 9 bases. This CDR3 contains 15 residues. The trim removed 6 bases at V and 2 bases at J, leaving 7 bases unmatched. Per the germline V gene, CDR1 is MRHNA and CDR2 is SNTAGT. As DNA, the CDR3 is TGTGCCAGCAGAGCCGGGGGGACAGGGAACTATGGCTACACCTTC. Translation gives CASRAGGTGNYGYTF.

This chain joins TRBV4-1 and TRBJ1-5; D ambiguous. Trimming stripped 1 base from V and 4 bases from J, with 14 bases between. CDR1 is MGHRA and CDR2 is YSYEKL in the germline V gene. This CDR3 comprises 16 residues. The CDR3 sequence: CASSQVNKVANQPQHF. The CDR3 coding sequence is TGCGCCAGCAGCCAAGTCAATAAGGTAGCAAATCAGCCCCAGCATTTT.

The chain has TRBV11-2 and TRBJ2-1; TRBD2 aligns across 8 bases. This CDR3 has 19 residues. Germline loops: CDR1 SGHAT, CDR2 FQNNGV. Losses at the gene ends were 2 bases for V and 7 bases for J; bases not matched to a gene: 19. CDR3 DNA sequence: TGTGCCAGCAGCTTACCCCGGGGGGGACTGGGGGTTACAGGGAATGAGCAGTTCTTC. Amino acid sequence: CASSLPRGGLGVTGNEQFF.

The chain recombines TRBV27 with TRBJ2-7; TRBD1 aligns across 12 bases. The CDR3 consists of 16 residues. J lost 1 base, V lost 3 bases, and 4 bases had no gene match. Germline CDR1 is MNHEY and CDR2 is SMNVEV (reference sequence). This chain's CDR3 is CASSLGTGGSSYEQYF. The DNA of the CDR3 is TGTGCCAGCAGTTTGGGGACAGGGGGCTCTTCCTACGAGCAGTACTTC.

This chain links TRBV10-3 with TRBJ2-5; 8 nucleotides line up with TRBD2. Unmatched junction bases numbered 11, after V lost 9 bases and J lost 2 bases. This CDR3 spans 15 amino acids. CDR1 ENHRY and CDR2 SYGVKD come from the germline V gene. The chain's CDR3 is CAIATPSGSQETQYF. The DNA for the CDR3 is TGTGCCATAGCGACTCCCAGCGGGAGTCAAGAGACCCAGTACTTC.

This chain joins TRBV15 and TRBJ2-7, with TRBD1 as a possible D gene (6 bases). The CDR3 has 13 amino acids. V lost 3 bases to trimming and J lost 0 bases, with 6 bases between them. Germline lookup yields CDR1 LNHNV and CDR2 YYDKDF (reference sequence). DNA of the CDR3: TGTGCCACCAGCAGGGACAGCTCCTACGAGCAGTACTTC. Its protein is CATSRDSSYEQYF.

The chain links TRBV7-9 to TRBJ2-7; 11 bases are a match to TRBD1. The CDR3 is made up of 15 amino acids. CDR1 and CDR2 (germline): SEHNR, FQNEAQ (reference sequence). V lost 5 bases, J lost 5 bases, and 8 bases stayed unmatched. The CDR3 reads CASSDRDRGFDEQYF. The CDR3 DNA reads TGTGCCAGCAGCGACCGGGACAGGGGGTTCGACGAGCAGTACTTC.

In nucleotides, the CDR3 is TGTGCCAGCAGCTTACGGAGCTCTGGAAACACCATATATTTT. It specifies CASSLRSSGNTIYF. The chain uses TRBV7-9 and TRBJ1-3; D gene ambiguous. V lost 2 bases and J 0 bases, leaving 5 bases between the germline ends. This CDR3 is built from 14 residues. From germline, CDR1 is SEHNR and CDR2 FQNEAQ (reference sequence).

The chain joins TRBV9 to TRBJ1-2, with 7 bases that match TRBD1. This CDR3 is built from 16 residues. With 3 bases clipped from V and 5 bases from J, the junction kept 13 bases outside the gene matches. Germline V gene sequence: CDR1 SGDLS, CDR2 YYNGEE. In nucleotides, the CDR3 is TGTGCCAGCAGCGGGACCTCAACAGGGGATCAGTATGGCTACACCTTC. Its translation: CASSGTSTGDQYGYTF.

Only a few counts were recorded for this clone. The CDR3 is CSVVSGITSTDTQYF. The CDR3 coding sequence is TGCAGCGTTGTTTCGGGGATTACTAGCACAGATACGCAGTATTTT. This chain uses TRBV29-1 with TRBJ2-3; D perhaps matches TRBD2 (5 bases). The CDR3 totals 15 residues. Trimming shortened V by 4 bases and J by 0 bases, and 14 bases separated the two germline ends. The germline gives CDR1 SQVTM, CDR2 ANQGSEA.

In its sample, this clone was seen a few times. The chain carries TRBV7-3 and TRBJ2-1; D uncertain. The CDR3 is 13 residues long. Trimming took off 2 bases at V and 5 bases at J, with 7 bases between the two ends. The V gene's germline CDR1 is SGHTA and CDR2 FQGTGA. The CDR3 DNA sequence: TGTGCCAGCAGCTTAGGGCAAAACAATGAGCAGTTCTTC. This sequence encodes CASSLGQNNEQFF. The variable domain in full, with the rest retrieved from reference TRBV7-3 and TRBJ2-1, is GAGVSQTPSNKVTEKGKYVELRCDPISGHTALYWYRQSLGQGPEFLIYFQGTGAADDSGLPNDRFFAVRPEGSVSTLKIQRTERGDSAVYLCASSLGQNNEQFFGPGTRLTVL.

The chain recombines TRBV24-1 with TRBJ1-5, with D possibly matching TRBD1 (5 bases). CDR3 length: 14 residues. The V end was cut by 3 bases, the J end by 7 bases, with 12 bases between. In germline, CDR1 is KGHDR, CDR2 SFDVKD. The CDR3: CATSDAGWGQPQHF. The CDR3 bases are TGTGCCACCAGTGATGCAGGGTGGGGACAGCCCCAGCATTTT.

This chain joins TRBV5-4 and TRBJ2-7; 8 bases map to TRBD1. Germline CDR1 SGHNT, CDR2 YYREEE (reference sequence). The CDR3 runs 16 residues. Trimming at V came to 0 bases and at J to 4 bases, leaving 9 bases not matched to a gene. CDR3 sequence: CASSLGAGQGRYEQYF. Here the CDR3 DNA reads TGTGCCAGCAGCTTGGGGGCCGGACAGGGTAGATACGAGCAGTACTTC. Full variable domain (outside the CDR3, taken from reference TRBV5-4 and TRBJ2-7): ETGVTQSPTHLIKTRGQQVTLRCSSQSGHNTVSWYQQALGQGPQFIFQYYREEENGRGNFPPRFSGLQFPNYSSELNVNALELDDSALYLCASSLGAGQGRYEQYFGPGTRLTVT.

This clone was detected only a few times. Different DNA sequences within this sample yield the same CDR3. The V gene is TRBV9, the J gene TRBJ1-4, with 8 bases fitting TRBD1. Trimming at V came to 4 bases and at J to 7 bases, leaving 6 bases not matched to a gene. This CDR3 contains 14 residues. CDR1 and CDR2 from the germline V gene are SGDLS and YYNGEE. This CDR3 reads CASSPRGLGEKLFF. In DNA form, the CDR3 reads TGTGCCAGCAGCCCCAGGGGGCTGGGTGAAAAACTGTTTTTT.

The CDR3 protein is CASSNPGQGNNQPQHF. In DNA, the CDR3 is TGTGCCAGCAGCAATCCCGGACAGGGAAATAATCAGCCCCAGCATTTT. J is TRBJ1-5 and V is TRBV21-1; the D call TRBD1 from the table was never checked on the DNA. TRBV21-1 counts as a pseudogene. The length of the CDR3 is 16 residues.

This sequence joins TRBV27 and TRBJ2-7; possibly TRBD2 for D (6 bases). The ends were cut back, 6 bases at V and 6 bases at J, with 18 bases in the middle. CDR1 and CDR2 (germline): MNHEY, SMNVEV (reference sequence). This CDR3 region has 14 residues. In DNA form, the CDR3 reads TGTGCCAGCAGGCGACTATCGGGAGCCTCCGAGCAGTACTTC. Its translation is CASRRLSGASEQYF.

The rearrangement joins TRBV7-2 to TRBJ1-5, with TRBD1 identical over 10 bases. This CDR3 region has 16 residues. CDR1 is SGHTA and CDR2 is FQGNSA in the germline V gene. Trimming cost V 0 bases and J 2 bases; bases outside gene matches: 1. The CDR3 spells CASSLAGTGGNQPQHF. Here the CDR3 DNA reads TGTGCCAGCAGCTTAGCAGGGACAGGGGGCAATCAGCCCCAGCATTTT. Complete variable domain (other parts from reference TRBV7-2 and TRBJ1-5): GAGVSQSPSNKVTEKGKDVELRCDPISGHTALYWYRQSLGQGLEFLIYFQGNSAPDKSGLPSDRFSAERTGGSVSTLTIQRTQQEDSAVYLCASSLAGTGGNQPQHFGDGTRLSIL.

The chain links TRBV29-1 to TRBJ2-6; no firm D call. The germline V gene encodes CDR1 SQVTM and CDR2 ANQGSEA. This CDR3 comprises 13 residues. The V gene lost 6 bases and the J gene lost 0 bases, with 6 bases spanning the gap. The CDR3 protein is CSVQISGANVLTF. As DNA, the CDR3 is TGCAGCGTCCAGATCTCTGGGGCCAACGTCCTGACTTTC.

The J gene is TRBJ1-5, the V gene TRBV7-9, with a weak D call TRBD1 (6 bases). The ends were cut back, 5 bases at V and 5 bases at J, with 13 bases in the middle. The CDR3 is 14 residues long. Germline CDR1 and CDR2: SEHNR and FQNEAQ (reference sequence). The CDR3 here is CASSHTQGDQPQHF. CDR3 bases: TGTGCCAGCAGCCACACACAGGGAGATCAGCCCCAGCATTTT.

The V call is TRBV28, the J call TRBJ2-7, with 7 bases identical to TRBD2. With V trimmed by 2 bases and J by 11 bases, 12 bases remained unmatched. Germline-derived CDR1 and CDR2 are MDHEN and SYDVKM. The CDR3 is made up of 14 amino acids. CDR3 in amino acids: CASSLRVGGGLEYF. For the CDR3, the DNA is TGTGCCAGCAGTTTAAGGGTTGGGGGGGGATTGGAGTACTTC.

J is TRBJ2-7 and V is TRBV7-9; maybe TRBD1 (6 bases). Germline V gene lookup returns CDR1 SEHNR and CDR2 FQNEAQ (reference sequence). The CDR3 runs to 15 residues. Deletions cut 4 bases from V and 0 bases from J, with 13 bases between. CDR3 residues: CASSSDDRLSYEQYF. Written as DNA, the CDR3 is TGTGCCAGCAGCTCCGATGACAGGCTCTCCTACGAGCAGTACTTC.

The chain joins TRBV4-2 to TRBJ1-4, with D possibly matching TRBD1 (5 bases). The CDR3 contains 14 residues. Germline CDR1 and CDR2: LGHNA and YNFKEQ. Trimming pared 2 bases from V and 8 bases from J, leaving 12 bases between. The CDR3 DNA reads TGTGCCAGCAGCCAATCCAGGGCGCGGGAAAAACTGTTTTTT. It is translated as CASSQSRAREKLFF.

The V and J genes are TRBV9 and TRBJ2-7; D gene ambiguous. The CDR3 runs 14 residues. V shed 4 bases and J shed 6 bases, with 17 bases lying between them. Germline loops: CDR1 SGDLS, CDR2 YYNGEE. The DNA for the CDR3 is TGTGCCAGCAGCCAACAGCCGTCTCGAACCGAGCAGTACTTC. Protein product: CASSQQPSRTEQYF.

The chain links TRBV5-6 to TRBJ2-7; D gene uncertain. CDR1 SGHDT and CDR2 YYEEEE come from the germline V gene. CDR3 length: 11 amino acids. V was cut by 2 bases and J by 5 bases, with 5 bases left in between. The CDR3 region has the DNA TGTGCCAGCAGCTTTGGCCACGAGCAGTACTTC. This gives the protein CASSFGHEQYF.

The rearrangement joins TRBV19 to TRBJ2-1; the D gene is possibly TRBD2 (5 bases). The V and J ends lost 7 bases and 9 bases respectively, with 16 bases between them. CDR1 is LNHDA, CDR2 SQIVND, per germline (reference sequence). This CDR3 has 13 residues. The CDR3 region is CASTNPLGGEQFF. In DNA, the CDR3 is TGTGCCAGTACCAACCCCCTAGGAGGTGAGCAGTTCTTC.

The rearrangement links TRBV7-2 to TRBJ1-2; 7 nucleotides line up with TRBD1. The germline gives CDR1 SGHTA, CDR2 FQGNSA. The CDR3 spans 14 residues. J gave up 2 bases and V 4 bases, and 4 bases lay outside the gene matches. The CDR3 coding sequence is TGTGCCAGCAGCTCCCCACAGGGGAACTATGGCTACACCTTC. This codes for CASSSPQGNYGYTF.

This clone has only a few counts. V is TRBV27 and J is TRBJ2-7, with 9 positions matching TRBD2. The junction had 3 bases not matched to a gene; V was cut back by 3 bases and J by 9 bases. Germline V gene lookup returns CDR1 MNHEY and CDR2 SMNVEV (reference sequence). The CDR3 covers 12 residues. The CDR3 nucleotides read TGTGCCAGCAGTTTGCGGGAGGGTGCGCAGTACTTC. This translates into CASSLREGAQYF.